The T cell receptor beta chain described here comes from a study of T cells in Graves' hyperthyroidism and ophthalmopathy. The study's findings and limits: In validation, the model predicted ophthalmopathy. These predictions came a median around 5.9 months before onset. Most clonotypes expanded in thyroid above 0.001 were likewise present in blood.

Ophthalmopathy in the patients scored at least 3 on Clinical Activity Score and at least 4 on NOSPECS grade, lasting under 3 months. Diagnoses used clinical symptoms, serum thyroxine and TRAb, thyroid ultrasound and orbital computed tomography. Amplification of TCR beta CDR3 regions was performed using RNA transcripts as template. RT-PCR in the first round (using the HTBI primer set) targeted the TCR CDR3. One entry per CDR3 protein, called by TCRdb with MiXCR from the multiplex PCR reads. This repertoire shows approximately 430,000 distinct CDR3 sequences, roughly 15% found once; its top ten account for over 10%. This clonotype occurred a few times. What it binds is unknown. CDR3 length: 15 residues. V lost 1 base, J lost 4 bases, and 4 bases stayed unmatched. CDR1 and CDR2 from the germline V gene are LNHNV and YYDKDF (reference sequence).

The source material was blood. The clonotype was recovered from a man between 18 and 35 years old with Graves' ophthalmopathy. This chain links TRBV15 with TRBJ1-3, with TRBD1 matching 7 bases. Written as DNA, the CDR3 is TGTGCCACCAGCAGAGTCACAGGGGTCGGAAACACCATATATTTT. Its protein is CATSRVTGVGNTIYF.